The T cell receptor (beta chain) under discussion was sequenced for a study of blood T cell repertoires in COVID-19. Clones were sequenced by immunoSEQ multiplex PCR, and TCRdb holds only the in-frame ones, with some missing. Found here are fewer than 350,000 clones, about 86% of them singletons; the top ten hold roughly 2.9%. A single count supports this clone. The CDR3 is 13 residues long. From germline, CDR1 is MDHEN and CDR2 SYDVKM. Trimming removed 6 bases at V and 3 bases at J, with 9 bases between. The chain employs TRBV28 and TRBJ1-5; perhaps TRBD1 as D (6 bases). Sequenced: peripheral blood. The origin of this receptor is a woman aged 60-75 years with active or convalescent COVID-19. CDR3 in DNA: TGTGCCAGCAGAACAGGGCTCAATCAGCCCCAGCATTTT. Protein product: CASRTGLNQPQHF. The full variable domain, its missing parts supplied by reference TRBV28 and TRBJ1-5, is DVKVTQSSRYLVKRTGEKVFLECVQDMDHENMFWYRQDPGLGLRLIYFSYDVKMKEKGDIPEGYSVSREKKERFSLILESASTNQTSMYLCASRTGLNQPQHFGDGTRLSIL.